Below are 28 T cell receptor beta chains sequenced from a single sample in a study of response to subunit inactivated influenza vaccine. TCRdb passed the RT-PCR reads through MiXCR, listing each CDR3 protein once. The table has about 570,000 distinct CDR3 sequences, 11% seen once. These records were also assigned to another study, of T cells expressing NK-cell markers. That source adds: In generating TCR beta cDNA, 5'RACE template switching with UMIs was used.

Sequencing was performed on PBMCs from blood, taken on the day of vaccination. These receptors all come from a man aged 50 to 60 who received an inactivated influenza vaccine.

This clonotype was detected a few times. This rearrangement joins TRBV27 to TRBJ2-1; D is unclear. The CDR3 loop spans 14 amino acids. Germline lookup yields CDR1 MNHEY and CDR2 SMNVEV (reference sequence). V dropped 5 bases and J dropped 0 bases, with 8 bases sitting between them. CDR3 nucleotides: TGTGCCAGCAGTCTACAAAGCTCCTACAATGAGCAGTTCTTC. As protein: CASSLQSSYNEQFF.

This clonotype was seen ten or more times. The chain couples TRBV20-1 to TRBJ2-1, with TRBD2 as a possible D gene (6 bases). The CDR3 length is 14 residues. Germline CDR1 DFQATT, CDR2 SNEGSKA (reference sequence). Trimming removed 2 bases at V and 8 bases at J, with 16 bases between. As DNA, the CDR3 is TGCAGTGCTAGAAGACTAGAGCGAAGGTATGAGCAGTTCTTC. Translating it yields CSARRLERRYEQFF.

This clonotype has just a few counts. The rearrangement links TRBV6-5 to TRBJ1-5, with D possibly TRBD1 on 5 matching bases. V gave up 2 bases and J gave up 8 bases, with 13 bases separating them. The V gene's germline CDR1 is MNHEY and CDR2 SVGAGI. The CDR3 runs to 14 residues. The CDR3 bases are TGTGCCAGCAGTTACGGAGGGGCCCAGGAGCCCCAGCATTTT. Translated, it gives CASSYGGAQEPQHF.

This chain links TRBV20-1 with TRBJ2-7, with 11 positions matching TRBD2. Germline loops: CDR1 DFQATT, CDR2 SNEGSKA (reference sequence). The CDR3 is made up of 13 amino acids. V dropped 6 bases and J dropped 4; count of bases not matched to a gene: 5. The CDR3 sequence is CSAGTSGRYEQYF. The CDR3 DNA reads TGCAGTGCAGGGACTAGCGGCAGGTACGAGCAGTACTTC.

CDR3 DNA: TGTGCCAGCAGTCCCGGGGGGTTGGCAGCAACGGGGGAGCTGTTTTTT. It translates to CASSPGGLAATGELFF. The chain joins TRBV5-5 to TRBJ2-2; 7 positions match TRBD2. CDR1 SGHKS and CDR2 YYEKEE come from the germline V gene (reference sequence). The CDR3 spans 16 residues. Unmatched junction bases numbered 15, after V lost 5 bases and J lost 8 bases.

CDR3 sequence: CSARLAGGTGGGKNIQYF. CDR3 DNA: TGCAGTGCAAGACTAGCGGGAGGGACGGGAGGCGGCAAAAACATTCAGTACTTC. This sequence joins TRBV20-1 and TRBJ2-4; 14 bases fit TRBD2. V shed 6 bases and J 3 bases; nucleotides not matched to a gene: 13. The CDR3 runs 18 residues. Germline V gene lookup returns CDR1 DFQATT and CDR2 SNEGSKA (reference sequence).

The chain employs TRBV7-2 and TRBJ2-1; TRBD2 matches at 10 bases. The CDR3 length is 17 residues. Germline-derived CDR1 and CDR2 are SGHTA and FQGNSA. V lost 5 bases and J lost 7; bases outside the gene matches: 14. In nucleotides, the CDR3 is TGTGCCAGCAGCCTCAGAGCGGGGGGGCTTTCTCAAAATGAGCAGTTCTTC. It translates to CASSLRAGGLSQNEQFF.

The chain carries TRBV6-1 and TRBJ2-6; 13 nucleotides align to TRBD2. With 7 bases clipped from V and 2 bases from J, the junction kept 2 bases outside the gene matches. CDR3 size: 16 residues. Germline CDR1 MNHNS, CDR2 SASEGT. The CDR3 nucleotides are TGTGCCAGCACGGGACTAGCGGGACCTGGGGCCAACGTCCTGACTTTC. It encodes CASTGLAGPGANVLTF.

This clonotype was observed a few times. The rearrangement uses TRBV15 and TRBJ2-3; TRBD2 matches 8 bases. This CDR3 region has 15 residues. V shed 2 bases, J shed 5 bases, and the junction held 6 bases outside the gene matches. CDR1 is LNHNV, CDR2 YYDKDF, per germline (reference sequence). CDR3 residues: CATSRRSGGGDTQYF. The DNA of the CDR3 is TGTGCCACCAGCAGACGGAGCGGGGGAGGAGATACGCAGTATTTT.

This clonotype was seen a handful of times. The rearrangement uses TRBV11-2 and TRBJ2-7; D is unresolved. Germline lookup yields CDR1 SGHAT and CDR2 FQNNGV. V gave up 0 bases and J gave up 6 bases, with 12 bases separating them. This CDR3 spans 14 amino acids. This CDR3 reads CASSLDRSPGEQYF. Here the CDR3 DNA reads TGTGCCAGCAGCTTAGATCGCTCTCCCGGCGAGCAGTACTTC.

This clonotype was picked up a small number of times. Because the CDR3 is missing its conserved closing phenylalanine or tryptophan, this is likely a read error. It is unclear where the CDR3 begins or ends on the DNA, so no DNA is shown, and the CDR3 is as TCRdb lists it. This rearrangement joins TRBV20-1 to TRBJ2-7; the table calls TRBD2, which could not be checked here. CDR1 and CDR2 (germline): DFQATT, SNEGSKA (reference sequence). The CDR3 is 12 amino acids long, termini counted. CDR3 loop: CSAREWREGPLI.

The rearrangement links TRBV4-2 to TRBJ2-1; no clear D. Germline V lookup: CDR1 LGHNA, CDR2 YNFKEQ. CDR3 size: 13 residues. Trimming cost V 4 bases and J 4 bases, with 8 bases left between them. The CDR3 nucleotides read TGTGCCAGCAGCCGACCACTATACAATGAGCAGTTCTTC. It yields the protein CASSRPLYNEQFF.

This clonotype was seen ten or more times. Compared with germline, one end of the junction differs, possibly owing to a read error. The rearrangement uses TRBV7-2 and TRBJ2-1, with 8 bases aligning to TRBD1. The germline V gene encodes CDR1 SGHTA and CDR2 FQGNSA. The CDR3 spans 15 residues. The CDR3 DNA follows: TGCGCCAGCAGCTTGGACAGGGCCTCCTACAATGAGCAGTTCTTC. Its translation: CASSLDRASYNEQFF.

The CDR3 loop is CASSYVAGGRTDTQYF. The CDR3 DNA reads TGTGCCAGCAGTTACGTAGCGGGGGGACGCACAGATACGCAGTATTTT. This sequence joins TRBV4-2 and TRBJ2-3, with TRBD2 matching over 10 bases. Trimming at V came to 6 bases and at J to 1 base, leaving 7 bases not matched to a gene. There are 16 residues in the CDR3. Per the germline V gene, CDR1 is LGHNA and CDR2 is YNFKEQ.

The chain carries TRBV28 and TRBJ2-2, with 10 bases that match TRBD1. This CDR3 has 17 amino acids. The V gene's germline CDR1 is MDHEN and CDR2 SYDVKM. With V trimmed by 3 bases and J by 0 bases, 4 bases remained unmatched. CDR3 coding DNA: TGTGCCAGCAGTTTTCCGACAGGGGGCTCGAACACCGGGGAGCTGTTTTTT. Translated: CASSFPTGGSNTGELFF. The whole variable domain, remainder taken from reference TRBV28 and TRBJ2-2, is DVKVTQSSRYLVKRTGEKVFLECVQDMDHENMFWYRQDPGLGLRLIYFSYDVKMKEKGDIPEGYSVSREKKERFSLILESASTNQTSMYLCASSFPTGGSNTGELFFGEGSRLTVL.

This clonotype was seen only a few times. The chain combines TRBV4-1 with TRBJ2-7; either TRBD1 or TRBD2 may fit D (5 bases each). Germline lookup yields CDR1 MGHRA and CDR2 YSYEKL. V was cut by 3 bases and J by 6 bases, with 9 bases left in between. The CDR3 contains 12 residues. The CDR3 DNA sequence: TGCGCCAGCAGCCACCGGGGCGGCGAGCAGTACTTC. It encodes CASSHRGGEQYF.

The chain uses TRBV5-5 and TRBJ2-7; 9 nucleotides agree with TRBD1. The CDR3 length is 14 residues. CDR1 and CDR2 (germline): SGHKS, YYEKEE (reference sequence). Germline trimming cut 5 bases from V and 5 bases from J; bases unmatched to any gene: 8. CDR3 in DNA: TGTGCCAGCAGTTCTGACAGGGGGACCAACGAGCAGTACTTC. Its protein product is CASSSDRGTNEQYF.

The chain recombines TRBV30 with TRBJ2-3; D ambiguous. The CDR3 spans 13 residues. V gave up 0 bases and J gave up 5 bases, with 9 bases separating them. The V gene's germline CDR1 is GTSNPN and CDR2 SVGIG (reference sequence). CDR3 loop: CAWSVPSGDTQYF. The CDR3 DNA is TGTGCCTGGAGTGTACCCAGTGGAGATACGCAGTATTTT.

This clonotype was found many times. This chain joins TRBV10-3 and TRBJ2-3, with 8 bases lining up with TRBD1. This CDR3 has 14 residues. With 10 bases clipped from V and 0 bases from J, the junction kept 6 bases outside the gene matches. The germline V gene encodes CDR1 ENHRY and CDR2 SYGVKD. The chain's CDR3 is CASRTGSSTDTQYF. For the CDR3, the DNA is TGTGCCAGCAGGACAGGGTCTAGCACAGATACGCAGTATTTT.

This chain joins TRBV28 and TRBJ2-7; no clear D. Trimming shortened V by 2 bases and J by 4 bases, and 12 bases separated the two germline ends. Looked up from germline, CDR1 is MDHEN and CDR2 is SYDVKM. The CDR3 covers 14 residues. CDR3 DNA: TGTGCCAGCAGTTTACAAAACGGCCCGTACGAGCAGTACTTC. The encoded protein is CASSLQNGPYEQYF.

This clonotype was detected many times. The V call is TRBV7-8, the J call TRBJ2-5; the match to TRBD1 covers 7 bases. CDR1 is SGHVS, CDR2 FQNEAQ, per germline. The ends lost 0 bases at V and 5 bases at J; junction bases unmatched: 6. The CDR3 totals 15 residues. The CDR3 reads CASSLAQGRGETQYF. In DNA, the CDR3 is TGTGCCAGCAGCTTAGCACAGGGGAGAGGGGAGACCCAGTACTTC.

The genes are TRBV6-5 and TRBJ2-2; 11 bases agree with TRBD2. The CDR3 is 15 amino acids. Trimming took 2 bases from V and 6 from J; bases not matched to a gene: 2. The V gene's germline CDR1 is MNHEY and CDR2 SVGAGI. This chain's CDR3 is CASSYLAGGAGELFF. The CDR3 nucleotides read TGTGCCAGCAGTTACCTAGCGGGGGGAGCCGGGGAGCTGTTTTTT.

This clonotype came up a few times. The chain carries TRBV20-1 and TRBJ2-2, with 13 bases aligning to TRBD2. J lost 6 bases, V lost 0 bases, and 7 bases had no gene match. Germline V gene sequence: CDR1 DFQATT, CDR2 SNEGSKA (reference sequence). The CDR3 loop spans 17 amino acids. The CDR3 loop reads CSARDRTSGSSAGELFF. CDR3 DNA sequence: TGCAGTGCTAGAGATCGGACTAGCGGGAGTTCGGCCGGGGAGCTGTTTTTT.

This chain links TRBV12-3 or TRBV12-4 with TRBJ2-1; TRBD2 agrees at 11 bases. The CDR3 is 15 amino acids. Germline trimming cut 6 bases from V and 6 bases from J; bases unmatched to any gene: 7. The CDR3 spells CASSELAGAPNEQFF. The DNA for the CDR3 is TGTGCCAGCAGCGAACTAGCGGGGGCACCCAATGAGCAGTTCTTC.

This clonotype was seen at least ten times. This rearrangement joins TRBV10-3 to TRBJ2-7; TRBD1 agrees at 8 bases. Germline V gene sequence: CDR1 ENHRY, CDR2 SYGVKD. There are 14 residues in the CDR3. V trimming: 7 bases; J trimming: 7 bases; junction bases outside the gene matches: 12. CDR3 in amino acids: CAIKLGAGGDEQYF. The DNA of the CDR3 is TGTGCCATCAAATTGGGGGCAGGGGGCGATGAGCAGTACTTC.

This chain uses TRBV7-9 with TRBJ2-1; either TRBD1 or TRBD2 may fit D (5 bases each). CDR3 size: 14 residues. V was clipped by 5 bases and J by 8 bases, with 16 bases between them. Germline-derived CDR1 and CDR2 are SEHNR and FQNEAQ (reference sequence). Here the CDR3 DNA reads TGTGCCAGCAGCCTATTGACGGTGGGGGATGAGCAGTTCTTC. It yields the protein CASSLLTVGDEQFF.

This clonotype showed up just a few times. The gene calls are TRBV11-2 and TRBJ2-5, with 12 nucleotides matching TRBD2. Germline values: CDR1 SGHAT, CDR2 FQNNGV. The CDR3 loop spans 18 amino acids. The V gene end was trimmed by 2 bases and the J gene end by 2 bases; junction bases not matched to a gene: 9. CDR3 protein: CASSLSPTSGSGQETQYF. The DNA for the CDR3 is TGTGCCAGCAGCTTATCCCCGACTAGCGGGAGCGGGCAAGAGACCCAGTACTTC.

This chain connects TRBV11-2 to TRBJ2-2, with 7 nucleotides matching TRBD1. Unmatched junction bases numbered 6, after V lost 6 bases and J lost 5 bases. This CDR3 region has 14 residues. Germline lookup yields CDR1 SGHAT and CDR2 FQNNGV. CDR3 sequence (DNA): TGTGCCAGCAGTCTACAGGGGCGGACCGGGGAGCTGTTTTTT. It yields the protein CASSLQGRTGELFF.